This TCR beta chain is drawn from a study of neurological immune-mediated disorders (dated by TCRdb to about 2019). For the wider study: Peripheral blood TCR-beta repertoires from HTLV-I-associated myelopathy (HAM/TSP) patients, multiple sclerosis patients and healthy controls were compared by UMI-based sequencing. Alongside PBMC samples, the set of about 97 TCR-beta libraries contained longitudinal samples, technical triplicates, and paired CD4+ and CD8+ T-cell subsets that had been sorted. Each longitudinal HAM/TSP and healthy donor was sampled at 3 time-points spaced at roughly 3-40 month intervals. The cohort included approximately 68 subjects: roughly 14 with HAM/TSP, about 35 with multiple sclerosis, and around 20 healthy controls.

To synthesize cDNA, template-switch 5'RACE was performed with a primer carrying a 10-nucleotide random unique molecular identifier so that each TCR transcript was tagged. Every sequencing run yielded over 190 million TCR-beta sequences covering 15-18 subjects. The RNeasy kit was used to extract total RNA. Using the KAPA Real-time Library Amplification kit, TCR-beta VDJ regions were amplified with primers for the TCR constant region and the 5'RACE anchor. A first PCR added sample indexes and Illumina adaptors, after which a second PCR increased the library yield. After Ampure bead purification, the roughly 650 bp TCR product was size-selected on a 2% E-gel SizeSelection system. Before pooling, library quality was assessed on a Bioanalyzer, concentration was determined with Qubit, and library quantification was performed with the Kapa Library Quantification kit. Libraries were sequenced paired-end 2 x 150 bp on an Illumina HiSeq 2500. To increase sequence diversity, about 23-32% phiX was spiked into each library pool. The published analysis was carried out like this. Quality-filtered reads were processed with the UMI-based MiGEC pipeline, which removed over 75% of raw TCR sequences during error correction. IMGT germline references were used for aligning VDJ genes, and each clonotype was defined as a unique CDR3 amino acid sequence together with its V-J genes. Clonal expansion, Shannon diversity and CDR3 relatedness were evaluated with VDJtools (CalcPairwiseDistances, ClusterSamples), while phylogenetic trees were built in CLCbio workbench. Clones with at least 8 unique UMIs were defined as expanded, with this threshold being based on coefficient-of-variation modelling across technical triplicates. TCRdb redid the processing of the public reads, applying fastp at Q25 and MiXCR, and retained in-frame beta chains. Records with the same CDR3 protein are collapsed into one entry carrying the most frequent genes and DNA. The V and J calls were determined by TCRdb, not by the authors. The sample table records around 100,000 distinct CDR3 sequences; 11% of these occur just once. The top ten constitute around 3.1% of the sample.

The germline V end is reduced by 4 bases and the J end by 1 base; junction bases left unmatched: 2. Measured from the cysteine to the phenylalanine, the CDR3 is 15 residues long. The entry retains the CDR3 DNA only, 45 bases that are in frame from base 1. Looking up the germline V gene yields CDR1 SGHRS and CDR2 YFSETQ. This clonotype was detected many times. Its binding antigen is unknown. No much larger clone exists at a distance of one base, and base qualities are not known. General study outcomes and caveats: TCR clonal expansion was highest in HAM/TSP patients and lowest in MS patients, with MS patients falling below even healthy controls. Across subjects, expanded clones never shared an identical CDR3 amino acid sequence, which suggests that the TCR-beta repertoires in every group were private.

Sample time point, as interpreted from the label and publication: longitudinal time-point 3. For unsorted PBMC libraries, 2 million PBMCs were used after storage in RNAlater at -80 degrees C until RNA extraction. Peripheral blood was subjected to Ficoll-Hypaque density gradient centrifugation to isolate PBMCs, which were then cryopreserved in liquid nitrogen. The specimen sequenced was PBMCs. This TCR was recovered from a female donor with HTLV-1-associated myelopathy (HAM/TSP). This chain joins TRBV5-1 to TRBJ2-7; TRBD2 aligns with 13 central bases. For the CDR3, the sequence is CASSRTSGGSYEQYF. The sequenced DNA is TGCGCCAGCAGCCGGACTAGCGGGGGATCCTACGAGCAGTACTTC.